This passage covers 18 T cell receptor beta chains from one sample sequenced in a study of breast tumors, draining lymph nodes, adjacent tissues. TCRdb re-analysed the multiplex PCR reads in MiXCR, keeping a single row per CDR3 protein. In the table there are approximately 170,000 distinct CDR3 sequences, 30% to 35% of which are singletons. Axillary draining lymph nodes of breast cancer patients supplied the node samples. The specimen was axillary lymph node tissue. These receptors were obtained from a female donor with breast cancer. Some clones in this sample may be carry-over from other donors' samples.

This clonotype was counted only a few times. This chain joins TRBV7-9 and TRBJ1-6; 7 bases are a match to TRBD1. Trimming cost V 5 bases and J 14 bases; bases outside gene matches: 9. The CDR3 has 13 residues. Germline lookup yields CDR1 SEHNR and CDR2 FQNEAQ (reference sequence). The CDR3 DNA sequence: TGTGCCAGCAGCAACCTACAGGGGAGGACCCTCCACTTT. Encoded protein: CASSNLQGRTLHF.

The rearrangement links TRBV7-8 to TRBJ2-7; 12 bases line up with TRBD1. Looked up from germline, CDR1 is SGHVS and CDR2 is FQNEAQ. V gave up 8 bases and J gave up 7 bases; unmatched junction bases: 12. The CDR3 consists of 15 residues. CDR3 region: CASESGQGALSEQYF. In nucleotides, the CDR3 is TGTGCCAGCGAATCGGGACAGGGGGCGTTATCAGAGCAGTACTTC.

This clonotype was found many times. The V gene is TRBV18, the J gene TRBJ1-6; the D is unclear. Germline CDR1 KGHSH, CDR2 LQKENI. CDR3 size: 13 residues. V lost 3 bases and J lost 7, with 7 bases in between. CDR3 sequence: CASSPLKNSPLHF. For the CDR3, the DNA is TGTGCCAGCTCACCGCTCAAAAATTCACCCCTCCACTTT. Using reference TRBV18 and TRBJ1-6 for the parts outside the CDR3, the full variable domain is NAGVMQNPRHLVRRRGQEARLRCSPMKGHSHVYWYRQLPEEGLKFMVYLQKENIIDESGMPKERFSAEFPKEGPSILRIQQVVRGDSAAYFCASSPLKNSPLHFGNGTRLTVT.

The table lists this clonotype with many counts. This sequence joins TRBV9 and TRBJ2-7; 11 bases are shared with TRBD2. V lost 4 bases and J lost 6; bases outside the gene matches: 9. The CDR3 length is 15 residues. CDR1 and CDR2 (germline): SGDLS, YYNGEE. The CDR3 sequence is CASSNSGRAGGEQYF. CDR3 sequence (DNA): TGTGCCAGCAGCAATAGCGGGAGGGCCGGGGGCGAGCAGTACTTC.

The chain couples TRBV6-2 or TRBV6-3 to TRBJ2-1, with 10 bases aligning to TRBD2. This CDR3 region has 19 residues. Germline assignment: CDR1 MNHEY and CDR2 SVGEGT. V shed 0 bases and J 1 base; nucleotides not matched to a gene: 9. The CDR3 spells CASSYSTLTSGASYNEQFF. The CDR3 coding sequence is TGTGCCAGCAGTTACTCAACTCTTACTAGCGGGGCATCCTACAATGAGCAGTTCTTC.

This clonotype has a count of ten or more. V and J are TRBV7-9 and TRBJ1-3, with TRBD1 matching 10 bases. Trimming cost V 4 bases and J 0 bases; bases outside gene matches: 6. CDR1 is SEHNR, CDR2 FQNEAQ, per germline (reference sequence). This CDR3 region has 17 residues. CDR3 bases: TGTGCCAGCAGCTCTTGGACAGGGGGAACCTCTGGAAACACCATATATTTT. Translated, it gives CASSSWTGGTSGNTIYF.

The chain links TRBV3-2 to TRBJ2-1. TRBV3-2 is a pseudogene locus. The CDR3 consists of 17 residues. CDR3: CASSQDREVSSYNEQFF. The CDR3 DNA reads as TGTGCCAGCAGCCAAGATCGGGAAGTGAGCTCCTACAATGAGCAGTTCTTC.

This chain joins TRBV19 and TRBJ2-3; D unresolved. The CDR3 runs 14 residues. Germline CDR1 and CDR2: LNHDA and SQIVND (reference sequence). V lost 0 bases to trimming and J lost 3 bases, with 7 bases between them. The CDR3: CASSIDGFTDTQYF. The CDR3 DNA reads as TGTGCCAGTAGTATAGACGGTTTTACAGATACGCAGTATTTT.

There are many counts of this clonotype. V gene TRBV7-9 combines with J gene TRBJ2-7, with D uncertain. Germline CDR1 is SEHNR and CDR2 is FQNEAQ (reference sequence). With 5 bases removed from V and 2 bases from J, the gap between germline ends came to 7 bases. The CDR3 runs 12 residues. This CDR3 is CASSRSTYEQYF. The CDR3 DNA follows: TGTGCCAGCAGCCGGAGTACCTACGAGCAGTACTTC.

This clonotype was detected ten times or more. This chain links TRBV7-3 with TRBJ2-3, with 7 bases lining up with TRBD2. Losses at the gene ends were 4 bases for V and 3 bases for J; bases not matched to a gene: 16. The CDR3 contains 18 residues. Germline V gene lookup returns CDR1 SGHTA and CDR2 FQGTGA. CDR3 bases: TGTGCCAGCAGCTCTCCTCCTCCGGGGGGAGTTAATACAGATACGCAGTATTTT. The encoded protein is CASSSPPPGGVNTDTQYF.

This CDR3 reads CASSFRTMNTEAFF. CDR3 bases: TGCGCCAGCAGCTTCCGGACCATGAACACTGAAGCTTTCTTT. The chain is built from TRBV5-1 and TRBJ1-1; unclear D gene. The CDR3 loop spans 14 amino acids. The germline CDR1 and CDR2 sequences are SGHRS and YFSETQ. The V end lost 2 bases, the J end lost 0 bases, and 8 bases lay between the germline ends.

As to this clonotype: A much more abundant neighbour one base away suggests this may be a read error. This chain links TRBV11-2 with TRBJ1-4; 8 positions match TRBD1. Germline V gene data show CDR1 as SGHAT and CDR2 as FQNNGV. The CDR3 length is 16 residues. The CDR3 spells CASSLDRAATNEKLYF. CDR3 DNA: TGTGCCAGCAGCTTGGACAGGGCCGCAACTAATGAAAAACTGTATTTT.

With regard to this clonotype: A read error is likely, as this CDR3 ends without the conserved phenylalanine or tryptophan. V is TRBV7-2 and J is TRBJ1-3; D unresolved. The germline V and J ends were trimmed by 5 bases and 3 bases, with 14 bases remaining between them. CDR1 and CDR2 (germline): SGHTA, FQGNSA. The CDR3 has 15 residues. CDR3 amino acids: CASSLVPGNGNTIYL. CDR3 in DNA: TGTGCCAGCAGCCTAGTCCCCGGGAATGGAAACACCATATATCTT.

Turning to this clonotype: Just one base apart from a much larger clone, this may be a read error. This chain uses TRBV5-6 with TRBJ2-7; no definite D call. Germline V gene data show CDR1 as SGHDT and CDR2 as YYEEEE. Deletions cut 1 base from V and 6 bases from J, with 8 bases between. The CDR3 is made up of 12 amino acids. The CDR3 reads CASSLLGTEQYF. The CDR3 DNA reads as TGTGCCAGCAGCTTGTTGGGAACCGAGCAGTACTTC.

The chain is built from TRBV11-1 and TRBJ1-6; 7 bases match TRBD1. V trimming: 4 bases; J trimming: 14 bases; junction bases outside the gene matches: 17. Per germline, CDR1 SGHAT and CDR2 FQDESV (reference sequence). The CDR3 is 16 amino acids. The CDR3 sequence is CASSYYFGTAYTTLHF. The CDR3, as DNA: TGTGCCAGCAGCTACTACTTCGGGACAGCGTATACGACCCTCCACTTT.

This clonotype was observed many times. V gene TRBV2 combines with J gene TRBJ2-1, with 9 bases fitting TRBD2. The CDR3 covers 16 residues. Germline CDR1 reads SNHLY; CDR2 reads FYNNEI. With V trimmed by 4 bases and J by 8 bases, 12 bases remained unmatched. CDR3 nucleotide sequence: TGTGCCAGCAGTGTTTCAACGCGGGAGGGTTTTGATGAGCAGTTCTTC. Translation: CASSVSTREGFDEQFF.

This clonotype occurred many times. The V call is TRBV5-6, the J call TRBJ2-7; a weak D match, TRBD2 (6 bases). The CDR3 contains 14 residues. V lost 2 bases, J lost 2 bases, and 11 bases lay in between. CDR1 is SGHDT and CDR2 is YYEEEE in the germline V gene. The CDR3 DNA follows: TGTGCCAGCAGCTTCGGGGGTGTCCCCTACGAGCAGTACTTC. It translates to CASSFGGVPYEQYF.

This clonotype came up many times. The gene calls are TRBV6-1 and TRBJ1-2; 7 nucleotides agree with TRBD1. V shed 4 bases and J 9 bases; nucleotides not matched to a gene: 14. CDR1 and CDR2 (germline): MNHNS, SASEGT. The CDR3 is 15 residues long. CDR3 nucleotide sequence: TGTGCCAGCAGTGCACCGGGACAGAGGACCCTGAGCTACACCTTC. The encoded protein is CASSAPGQRTLSYTF.